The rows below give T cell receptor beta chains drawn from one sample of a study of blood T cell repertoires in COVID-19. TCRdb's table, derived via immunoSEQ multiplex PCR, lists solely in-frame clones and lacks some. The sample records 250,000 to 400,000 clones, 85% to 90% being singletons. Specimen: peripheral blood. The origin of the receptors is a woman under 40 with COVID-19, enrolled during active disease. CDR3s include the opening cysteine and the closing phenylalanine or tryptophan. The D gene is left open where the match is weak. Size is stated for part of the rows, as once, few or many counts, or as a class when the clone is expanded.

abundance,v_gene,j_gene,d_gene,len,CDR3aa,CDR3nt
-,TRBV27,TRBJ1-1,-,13,CASSFSRVTEAFF,TGTGCCAGCAGTTTTTCCAGGGTCACTGAAGCTTTCTTT
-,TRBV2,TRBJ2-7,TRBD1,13,CASSDRGSYEQYF,TGTGCCAGCAGCGACAGGGGCTCCTACGAGCAGTACTTC
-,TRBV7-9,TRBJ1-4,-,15,CASSLATVNNEKLFF,TGTGCCAGCAGCTTAGCCACAGTGAATAATGAAAAACTGTTTTTT
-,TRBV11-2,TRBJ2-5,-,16,CASSPTIKSGSETQYF,TGTGCCAGCAGCCCCACAATAAAGTCCGGGTCAGAGACCCAGTACTTC
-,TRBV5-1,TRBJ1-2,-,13,CASSLEGVYGYTF,TGCGCCAGCAGCTTGGAGGGAGTCTATGGCTACACCTTC
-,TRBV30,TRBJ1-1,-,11,CAWSIEGEAFF,TGTGCCTGGAGTATCGAGGGCGAAGCTTTCTTT
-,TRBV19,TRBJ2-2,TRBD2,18,CASSPRGGAGRQSGELFF,TGTGCCAGTAGTCCAAGGGGAGGGGCGGGTCGGCAATCGGGGGAGCTGTTTTTT
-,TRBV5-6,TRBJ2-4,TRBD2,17,CASSFRTSGRHKNIQYF,TGTGCCAGCAGCTTTCGGACTAGCGGGAGACACAAAAACATTCAGTACTTC
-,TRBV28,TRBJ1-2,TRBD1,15,CASSLGTGGTRGYTF,TGTGCCAGCAGTTTAGGGACAGGGGGGACTCGCGGCTACACCTTC
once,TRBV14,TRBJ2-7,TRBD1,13,CASSQDQGQRRYF,TGTGCCAGCAGCCAAGATCAGGGACAGCGGCGTTACTTC
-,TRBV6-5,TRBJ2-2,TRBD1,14,CASRTGGNTGELFF,TGTGCCAGCAGGACAGGGGGGAACACCGGGGAGCTGTTTTTT
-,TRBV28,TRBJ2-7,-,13,CASRSTGTYEQYF,TGTGCCAGCAGGTCGACAGGTACCTACGAGCAGTACTTC
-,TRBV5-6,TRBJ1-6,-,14,CASSFKRGRSPLHF,TGTGCCAGCAGCTTTAAAAGGGGGAGATCACCCCTCCACTTT
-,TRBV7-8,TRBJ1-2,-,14,CASSRQGASYGYTF,TGTGCCAGCAGCCGCCAAGGAGCCTCCTATGGCTACACCTTC
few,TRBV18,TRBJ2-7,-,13,CASSLGGDYEQYF,TGTGCCAGCTCTCTAGGAGGTGACTACGAGCAGTACTTC
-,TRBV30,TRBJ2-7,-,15,CAWSVLPQGSYEQYF,TGTGCCTGGAGTGTACTCCCCCAGGGGTCCTACGAGCAGTACTTC
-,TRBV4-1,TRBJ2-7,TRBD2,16,CASSQGLAGPIYEQYF,TGCGCCAGCAGCCAAGGACTAGCGGGACCCATTTACGAGCAGTACTTC
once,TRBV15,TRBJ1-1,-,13,CATSRVRNTEAFF,TGTGCCACCAGCAGAGTGAGGAACACTGAAGCTTTCTTT
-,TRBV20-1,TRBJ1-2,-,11,CSASTGYGYTF,TGCAGTGCTTCGACGGGTTATGGCTACACCTTC
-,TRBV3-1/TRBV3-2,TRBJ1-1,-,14,CASSYGQMNTEAFF,TGTGCCAGCAGCTACGGACAGATGAACACTGAAGCTTTCTTT